This TCR beta chain was captured in a study of monozygotic twins with inflammatory bowel disease. Findings of the study overall: Twins with IBD had fewer clonotypes in common with others than healthy twins, particularly during disease activity.

In regard to this clonotype: Its target is unknown.

Germline values: CDR1 SGHDT, CDR2 YYEEEE. The CDR3 is made up of 15 amino acids. Input per TCR library consisted of around 3,700 ng of total RNA. Researchers ran eight separate cDNA reactions for each sample. Using the 5' RACE reads, TCRdb records one entry per CDR3 protein without DNA. The table gives more than 110,000 distinct CDR3 sequences; the top ten clones make up 0.95% to 1.5% of it. The chain combines TRBV5-6 with TRBJ1-6. The receptor was isolated from a human donor with ulcerative colitis or Crohn's disease, or a healthy co-twin of an affected twin (not recorded which). The sequenced sample consisted of blood. CDR3 in amino acids: CASSFGMAGGSPLHF.